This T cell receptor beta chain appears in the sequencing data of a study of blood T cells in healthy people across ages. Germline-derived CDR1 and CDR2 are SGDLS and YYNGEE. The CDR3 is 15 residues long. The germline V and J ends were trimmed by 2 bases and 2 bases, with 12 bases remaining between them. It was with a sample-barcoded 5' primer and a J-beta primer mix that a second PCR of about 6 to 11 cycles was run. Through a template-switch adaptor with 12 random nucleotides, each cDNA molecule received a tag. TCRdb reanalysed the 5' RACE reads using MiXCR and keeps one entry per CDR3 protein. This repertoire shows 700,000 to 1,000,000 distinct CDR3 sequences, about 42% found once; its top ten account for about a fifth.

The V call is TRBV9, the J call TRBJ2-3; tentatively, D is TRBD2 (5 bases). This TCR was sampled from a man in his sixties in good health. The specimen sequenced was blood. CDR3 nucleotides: TGTGCCAGCAGCGTCTATGGGAGATTCACAGATACGCAGTATTTT. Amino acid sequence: CASSVYGRFTDTQYF.